This T cell receptor (beta chain) stems from a study of CD8 T cells in ankylosing spondylitis. The germline V and J ends were trimmed by 2 bases and 0 bases, with 11 bases remaining between them. CDR1 is SGHRS, CDR2 YFSETQ, per germline. This CDR3 is built from 15 residues. Making use of molecular barcodes, quantitative 5'-RACE generated TCR beta libraries. MiXCR, applied by TCRdb to the 5' RACE reads, yields one record per CDR3 protein. The sample records under 150,000 distinct CDR3 sequences, 10% to 12% being singletons. Many counts were recorded for this clonotype. Antigen specificity is unknown. General study points: Within peripheral blood, clones linked to disease were CD8+ and relatively rare. Characteristic of ankylosing spondylitis blood, it appeared, was a TCR beta motif comprising eight highly homologous variants. Disease-linked clones reportedly showed significant enrichment in matched ankylosing spondylitis synovial fluid.

The source is a female donor with ankylosing spondylitis or in good health (not recorded which). Sequenced: blood, either unsorted or a sorted T cell fraction (not recorded which). The genes are TRBV5-1 and TRBJ1-1, with a weak D call TRBD1 (5 bases). For the CDR3, the DNA is TGCGCCAGCAGCTTCAGGGAGGGGATGAACACTGAAGCTTTCTTT. Protein product: CASSFREGMNTEAFF. Full variable domain (outside the CDR3, taken from reference TRBV5-1 and TRBJ1-1): KAGVTQTPRYLIKTRGQQVTLSCSPISGHRSVSWYQQTPGQGLQFLFEYFSETQRNKGNFPGRFSGRQFSNSRSEMNVSTLELGDSALYLCASSFREGMNTEAFFGQGTRLTVV.